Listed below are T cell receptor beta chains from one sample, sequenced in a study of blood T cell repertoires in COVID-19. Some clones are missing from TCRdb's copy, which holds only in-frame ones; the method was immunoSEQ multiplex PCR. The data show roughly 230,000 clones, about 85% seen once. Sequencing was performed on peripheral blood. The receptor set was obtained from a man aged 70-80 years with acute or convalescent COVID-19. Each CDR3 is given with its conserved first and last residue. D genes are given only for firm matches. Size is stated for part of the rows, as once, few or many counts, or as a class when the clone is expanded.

cdr3_aa: CASRLDRGWDTQYF
cdr3_nt: TGTGCCAGCAGACTTGACAGGGGCTGGGATACGCAGTATTTT
v_call: TRBV27
d_call: TRBD1
clone_size: .
j_call: TRBJ2-3

cdr3_aa: CASSILFGTSTYEQYF
cdr3_nt: TGTGCCAGTAGTATCCTCTTTGGGACATCAACCTACGAGCAGTACTTC
v_call: TRBV19
d_call: .
clone_size: .
j_call: TRBJ2-7

cdr3_aa: CASGKTSGYNEQFF
cdr3_nt: TGTGCCAGCGGAAAGACTAGCGGGTACAATGAGCAGTTCTTC
v_call: TRBV25-1
d_call: TRBD2
clone_size: .
j_call: TRBJ2-1

cdr3_aa: CASSLDFRVTPEQYF
cdr3_nt: TGTGCCAGCAGCTTGGACTTCCGGGTCACACCCGAGCAGTACTTC
v_call: TRBV5-6
d_call: .
clone_size: .
j_call: TRBJ2-7

cdr3_aa: CASSPPGIAGYEQFF
cdr3_nt: TGTGCCAGCTCACCACCGGGCATAGCGGGGTATGAGCAGTTCTTC
v_call: TRBV18
d_call: TRBD2
clone_size: .
j_call: TRBJ2-1

cdr3_aa: CSVRDRNNSPLHF
cdr3_nt: TGCAGCGTAAGGGACAGAAATAATTCACCCCTCCACTTT
v_call: TRBV29-1
d_call: TRBD1
clone_size: .
j_call: TRBJ1-6

cdr3_aa: CASSATGLGAGEQFF
cdr3_nt: TGTGCCAGCAGCGCGACCGGGTTGGGCGCGGGTGAGCAGTTCTTC
v_call: TRBV9
d_call: .
clone_size: .
j_call: TRBJ2-1

cdr3_aa: CASSLGGKGTPLHF
cdr3_nt: TGTGCCAGCAGTTTGGGTGGGAAGGGGACACCCCTCCACTTT
v_call: TRBV28
d_call: .
clone_size: .
j_call: TRBJ1-6

cdr3_aa: CASSGFVDRGNYGYTF
cdr3_nt: TGTGCCAGCAGTGGATTTGTAGACAGGGGAAACTATGGCTACACCTTC
v_call: TRBV25-1
d_call: TRBD1
clone_size: .
j_call: TRBJ1-2

cdr3_aa: CASSPQAGTGYEQYF
cdr3_nt: TGTGCCAGCAGCCCCCAGGCGGGTACCGGGTACGAGCAGTACTTC
v_call: TRBV9
d_call: .
clone_size: .
j_call: TRBJ2-7

cdr3_aa: CASSATTGYSYEQYF
cdr3_nt: TGTGCCAGCAGTGCGACGACAGGGTACTCCTACGAGCAGTACTTC
v_call: TRBV25-1
d_call: TRBD1
clone_size: .
j_call: TRBJ2-7

cdr3_aa: CSVERGEKLFF
cdr3_nt: TGCAGCGTTGAAAGAGGTGAAAAACTGTTTTTT
v_call: TRBV29-1
d_call: .
clone_size: .
j_call: TRBJ1-4

cdr3_aa: CATSRVLAYEQYF
cdr3_nt: TGTGCCACCAGCAGAGTACTAGCGTACGAGCAGTACTTC
v_call: TRBV15
d_call: TRBD2
clone_size: once
j_call: TRBJ2-7

cdr3_aa: CASSTTGTGLHEQFF
cdr3_nt: TGTGCCAGCAGCACAACCGGGACAGGGTTACATGAGCAGTTCTTC
v_call: TRBV28
d_call: TRBD1
clone_size: .
j_call: TRBJ2-1

cdr3_aa: CAWSVRRAGGGQPQHF
cdr3_nt: TGTGCCTGGAGTGTAAGAAGGGCAGGGGGAGGTCAGCCCCAGCATTTT
v_call: TRBV30
d_call: TRBD1
clone_size: .
j_call: TRBJ1-5

cdr3_aa: CASSLRQGTNQPQHF
cdr3_nt: TGTGCCAGTAGTCTTAGACAGGGGACTAATCAGCCCCAGCATTTT
v_call: TRBV19
d_call: TRBD1
clone_size: .
j_call: TRBJ1-5

cdr3_aa: CATSRDRGGMGQPQHF
cdr3_nt: TGTGCCACCAGCAGAGATCGGGGAGGGATGGGTCAGCCCCAGCATTTT
v_call: TRBV15
d_call: .
clone_size: .
j_call: TRBJ1-5

cdr3_aa: CASSVGGFDTEAFF
cdr3_nt: TGTGCCAGCAGCGTAGGGGGCTTTGACACTGAAGCTTTCTTT
v_call: TRBV9
d_call: .
clone_size: .
j_call: TRBJ1-1

cdr3_aa: CATLSGQGTSWYYGYTF
cdr3_nt: TGCGCCACCCTCTCCGGGCAGGGGACCTCTTGGTACTATGGCTACACCTTC
v_call: TRBV5-1
d_call: .
clone_size: .
j_call: TRBJ1-2

cdr3_aa: CASSFHQTGGSYEQYF
cdr3_nt: TGTGCCAGCAGCTTTCACCAAACGGGAGGGTCCTACGAGCAGTACTTC
v_call: TRBV5-6
d_call: TRBD2
clone_size: .
j_call: TRBJ2-7

cdr3_aa: CASSHYGGETQYF
cdr3_nt: TGTGCCAGCAGCCACTACGGCGGGGAGACCCAGTACTTC
v_call: TRBV7-9
d_call: .
clone_size: .
j_call: TRBJ2-5

cdr3_aa: CASSEGGTSARTDTQYF
cdr3_nt: TGTGCCAGCAGCGAAGGCGGGACTAGCGCGCGCACAGATACGCAGTATTTT
v_call: TRBV7-3
d_call: TRBD2
clone_size: .
j_call: TRBJ2-3

cdr3_aa: CASSPTETNVLTF
cdr3_nt: TGTGCCAGCAGCCCCACAGAAACCAACGTCCTGACTTTC
v_call: TRBV27
d_call: .
clone_size: .
j_call: TRBJ2-6

cdr3_aa: CASSLQTGEAFF
cdr3_nt: TGTGCCAGCAGTTTACAGACAGGGGAAGCTTTCTTT
v_call: TRBV28
d_call: TRBD1
clone_size: .
j_call: TRBJ1-1

cdr3_aa: CACGGQGGTGELFF
cdr3_nt: TGTGCCTGCGGGGGACAGGGGGGCACCGGGGAGCTGTTTTTT
v_call: TRBV10-3
d_call: TRBD1
clone_size: .
j_call: TRBJ2-2

cdr3_aa: CASSSPDRGSNQPQHF
cdr3_nt: TGTGCCAGCAGTTCACCGGACAGGGGAAGCAATCAGCCCCAGCATTTT
v_call: TRBV6-2/TRBV6-3
d_call: TRBD1
clone_size: .
j_call: TRBJ1-5

cdr3_aa: CAWGTGGKGYGYTF
cdr3_nt: TGTGCCTGGGGGACAGGGGGTAAAGGCTATGGCTACACCTTC
v_call: TRBV30
d_call: TRBD1
clone_size: .
j_call: TRBJ1-2

cdr3_aa: CASSLERRSYNEQFF
cdr3_nt: TGTGCCAGCAGCTTAGAACGGAGATCCTACAATGAGCAGTTCTTC
v_call: TRBV7-2
d_call: .
clone_size: .
j_call: TRBJ2-1

cdr3_aa: CASRRRQGYNSPLHF
cdr3_nt: TGTGCCAGTAGGCGGAGGCAGGGGTATAATTCACCCCTCCACTTT
v_call: TRBV19
d_call: .
clone_size: once
j_call: TRBJ1-6

cdr3_aa: CASSLGRLSTEAFF
cdr3_nt: TGTGCCAGCAGCCTAGGGAGATTGAGTACTGAAGCTTTCTTT
v_call: TRBV11-2
d_call: .
clone_size: .
j_call: TRBJ1-1

cdr3_aa: CASSLNGQGGYTF
cdr3_nt: TGCGCCAGCAGCTTGAATGGACAGGGTGGCTACACCTTC
v_call: TRBV5-1
d_call: TRBD1
clone_size: few
j_call: TRBJ1-2

cdr3_aa: CASSSTGAKNIQYF
cdr3_nt: TGTGCCAGCAGTTCGACAGGGGCCAAAAACATTCAGTACTTC
v_call: TRBV28
d_call: TRBD1
clone_size: .
j_call: TRBJ2-4

cdr3_aa: CASSHPFTDRANEQFF
cdr3_nt: TGTGCCAGCAGCCACCCCTTTACCGACAGAGCCAATGAGCAGTTCTTC
v_call: TRBV7-9
d_call: .
clone_size: .
j_call: TRBJ2-1

cdr3_aa: CASSSASGSIYNEQFF
cdr3_nt: TGTGCCAGCAGCTCTGCAAGCGGGAGCATCTACAATGAGCAGTTCTTC
v_call: TRBV5-4
d_call: TRBD2
clone_size: .
j_call: TRBJ2-1

cdr3_aa: CASSLGHSYNEQFF
cdr3_nt: TGTGCCAGCAGTTTAGGCCACTCCTACAATGAGCAGTTCTTC
v_call: TRBV28
d_call: .
clone_size: once
j_call: TRBJ2-1

cdr3_aa: CASRAIGREANVLTF
cdr3_nt: TGTGCCAGCAGAGCGATTGGTCGGGAGGCCAACGTCCTGACTTTC
v_call: TRBV7-9
d_call: .
clone_size: few
j_call: TRBJ2-6

cdr3_aa: CASRAGTSGYNEQFF
cdr3_nt: TGTGCCAGCAGGGCTGGGACTAGCGGCTACAATGAGCAGTTCTTC
v_call: TRBV27
d_call: TRBD2
clone_size: .
j_call: TRBJ2-1

cdr3_aa: CAWSPPQGFITEAFF
cdr3_nt: TGTGCCTGGAGTCCCCCCCAGGGTTTCATCACTGAAGCTTTCTTT
v_call: TRBV30
d_call: .
clone_size: .
j_call: TRBJ1-1

cdr3_aa: CASSIGTGGRVQETQYF
cdr3_nt: TGTGCCAGTAGTATAGGGACAGGGGGCCGAGTTCAAGAGACCCAGTACTTC
v_call: TRBV19
d_call: TRBD1
clone_size: .
j_call: TRBJ2-5

cdr3_aa: CATSDTDRRSTDTQYF
cdr3_nt: TGTGCCACCAGTGACACAGACAGGCGTAGCACAGATACGCAGTATTTT
v_call: TRBV24-1
d_call: .
clone_size: .
j_call: TRBJ2-3

cdr3_aa: CASSSGPQGKSEAFF
cdr3_nt: TGTGCCAGCAGCTCCGGACCTCAGGGGAAAAGTGAAGCTTTCTTT
v_call: TRBV5-4
d_call: .
clone_size: once
j_call: TRBJ1-1

cdr3_aa: CASSGDRVNQPQHF
cdr3_nt: TGTGCCAGCAGTGGGGACAGGGTTAATCAGCCCCAGCATTTT
v_call: TRBV2
d_call: TRBD1
clone_size: .
j_call: TRBJ1-5

cdr3_aa: CASSLMGTSGSDEQFF
cdr3_nt: TGTGCCAGCAGCTTAATGGGGACTAGCGGGAGCGATGAGCAGTTCTTC
v_call: TRBV11-3
d_call: TRBD2
clone_size: .
j_call: TRBJ2-1

cdr3_aa: CSVEAPGGGYEQYF
cdr3_nt: TGCAGCGTTGAAGCCCCTGGGGGAGGCTACGAGCAGTACTTC
v_call: TRBV29-1
d_call: .
clone_size: .
j_call: TRBJ2-7

cdr3_aa: CSVAYRGDTEAFF
cdr3_nt: TGCAGCGTCGCCTACAGGGGGGACACTGAAGCTTTCTTT
v_call: TRBV29-1
d_call: TRBD1
clone_size: .
j_call: TRBJ1-1